Shown below are 15 T cell receptor beta chains from a single sample sequenced in a study of T cell repertoires in cytomegalovirus infection. TCRdb called the reads again in MiXCR, with one record for every CDR3 protein. The table includes 400,000 to 600,000 distinct CDR3 sequences, roughly 42% detected once. Their recognized antigens are unknown. Source: cultured PBMCs, taken from culture after CMV antigen stimulation. These receptors were collected from a human donor in good health (CMV status not recorded). Some clones in this sample may be carry-over from other donors' samples.

The chain employs TRBV7-8 and TRBJ1-4; unclear D gene. V shed 5 bases and J shed 4 bases, with 11 bases lying between them. CDR1 is SGHVS, CDR2 FQNEAQ, per germline. This CDR3 contains 14 residues. Here the CDR3 DNA reads TGTGCCAGCAGCGAGTCCAGGAATAATGAAAAACTGTTTTTT. Amino acids: CASSESRNNEKLFF.

The J gene is TRBJ2-1, the V gene TRBV6-8, with 7 bases fitting TRBD2. This CDR3 has 15 amino acids. Per the germline V gene, CDR1 is MNHGY and CDR2 is SAAAGT. The V and J ends lost 3 bases and 3 bases, in that order; junction bases with no gene match: 5. CDR3: CASSYLSGGYNEQFF. The CDR3 DNA is TGTGCCAGCAGTTATTTGTCGGGAGGCTACAATGAGCAGTTCTTC.

J is TRBJ2-1 and V is TRBV29-1; 13 bases line up with TRBD2. The V segment lost 6 bases and the J segment 6 bases; nucleotides outside the gene matches: 8. The CDR3 spans 15 residues. The germline V gene encodes CDR1 SQVTM and CDR2 ANQGSEA. The CDR3 loop is CSVKGLAGSPNEQFF. CDR3 coding DNA: TGCAGCGTGAAGGGACTAGCGGGATCCCCCAATGAGCAGTTCTTC.

The genes are TRBV11-3 and TRBJ2-7; no clear D. Germline V lookup: CDR1 SGHNT, CDR2 YENEEA. The CDR3 has 16 residues. Trimming removed 1 base from V and 5 bases from J, with 18 bases in between. As DNA, the CDR3 is TGTGCCAGCAGCTTAGGGGTCTTGGGTGGGCCCGACGAGCAGTACTTC. It codes for CASSLGVLGGPDEQYF.

CDR3 region: CAIRETGDPREQYF. CDR3 sequence (DNA): TGTGCCATCAGGGAAACAGGGGATCCTCGCGAGCAGTACTTC. The chain recombines TRBV10-3 with TRBJ2-7; 7 nucleotides align to TRBD1. J lost 6 bases, V lost 6 bases, and 11 bases had no gene match. Germline V lookup: CDR1 ENHRY, CDR2 SYGVKD. The CDR3 length is 14 residues.

A few counts support this clonotype. V gene TRBV7-6 combines with J gene TRBJ2-7, with D maybe TRBD2 (6 bases). Trimming cost V 7 bases and J 0 bases, with 19 bases left between them. The CDR3 is 16 residues long. Germline CDR1 reads SGHVS; CDR2 reads FNYEAQ. The CDR3: CASNPLGAGNSYEQYF. The CDR3 nucleotides read TGTGCCAGCAACCCTTTGGGCGCGGGGAACTCCTACGAGCAGTACTTC.

The chain couples TRBV25-1 to TRBJ2-6; D tentatively reads TRBD1 or TRBD2 (5 bases each). CDR1 MGHDK and CDR2 SYGVNS come from the germline V gene. V lost 4 bases, J lost 2 bases, and 12 bases lay in between. The CDR3 loop spans 16 amino acids. The CDR3 is CASSAAGRAGANVLTF. CDR3 bases: TGTGCCAGCAGTGCAGCAGGGCGGGCTGGGGCCAACGTCCTGACTTTC.

This sequence joins TRBV10-3 and TRBJ2-5; D is perhaps TRBD1 (6 bases). CDR1 and CDR2 (germline): ENHRY, SYGVKD. V shed 5 bases and J shed 1 base, with 8 bases lying between them. This CDR3 region has 13 residues. DNA of the CDR3: TGTGCCATCAGTACAGGGACCCAAGAGACCCAGTACTTC. This sequence encodes CAISTGTQETQYF.

The rearrangement joins TRBV9 to TRBJ2-7; D remains ambiguous. There are 13 residues in the CDR3. Trimming left V 0 bases short and J 6 bases short, with 10 bases between. Germline loops: CDR1 SGDLS, CDR2 YYNGEE. The CDR3 DNA reads as TGTGCCAGCAGCGTAGGTGGGGTGGGCGAGCAGTACTTC. This sequence encodes CASSVGGVGEQYF. Variable domain in full (rest from reference TRBV9 and TRBJ2-7): DSGVTQTPKHLITATGQRVTLRCSPRSGDLSVYWYQQSLDQGLQFLIQYYNGEERAKGNILERFSAQQFPDLHSELNLSSLELGDSALYFCASSVGGVGEQYFGPGTRLTVT.

This chain connects TRBV6-1 to TRBJ1-5; D is perhaps TRBD1 (6 bases). V lost 6 bases, J lost 2 bases, and 17 bases lay in between. The CDR3 contains 16 residues. Germline V gives CDR1 MNHNS, CDR2 SASEGT. The CDR3 DNA follows: TGTGCCAGCAGCGATGGGGGCCCGTATCGCAATCAGCCCCAGCATTTT. Protein product: CASSDGGPYRNQPQHF.

The V gene is TRBV7-9, the J gene TRBJ1-1, with unresolved D. The germline V gene has CDR1 SEHNR and CDR2 FQNEAQ (reference sequence). Between the trimmed V and J ends, which lost 1 base and 11 bases, there was a span of 8 bases. The CDR3 has 11 residues. CDR3: CASSLGGFAFF. The CDR3 DNA follows: TGTGCCAGCAGCTTAGGAGGTTTCGCTTTCTTT.

The chain uses TRBV7-8 and TRBJ1-6, with D perhaps matching TRBD1 (6 bases). The length of the CDR3 is 14 residues. V dropped 4 bases and J dropped 10 bases, with 14 bases sitting between them. Germline V lookup: CDR1 SGHVS, CDR2 FQNEAQ. The chain's CDR3 is CASSSTGGLSPLHF. CDR3 sequence (DNA): TGTGCCAGCAGCTCGACCGGGGGCCTATCACCCCTCCACTTT. The full variable domain, with the rest looked up from reference TRBV7-8 and TRBJ1-6, is GAGVSQSPRYKVAKRGQDVALRCDPISGHVSLFWYQQALGQGPEFLTYFQNEAQLDKSGLPSDRFFAERPEGSVSTLKIQRTQQEDSAVYLCASSSTGGLSPLHFGNGTRLTVT.

This clonotype was seen a handful of times. The chain joins TRBV7-8 to TRBJ1-5; 7 bases are shared with TRBD1. Germline values: CDR1 SGHVS, CDR2 FQNEAQ. V dropped 4 bases and J dropped 6; count of bases not matched to a gene: 9. This CDR3 is built from 15 residues. The CDR3, as DNA: TGTGCCAGCAGCTCCCAGACAGGGCGGGGTCAGCCCCAGCATTTT. Translating gives CASSSQTGRGQPQHF.

The V and J genes are TRBV6-2 or TRBV6-3 and TRBJ1-2; a possible D gene is TRBD1 (5 bases). Germline V gene sequence: CDR1 MNHEY, CDR2 SVGEGT. This CDR3 has 15 amino acids. V lost 6 bases to trimming and J lost 6 bases, with 20 bases between them. The CDR3 DNA is TGTGCCAGCAGCCGATCAAAGTTTTCAGGGAATGGCTACACCTTC. It is translated as CASSRSKFSGNGYTF.

This clonotype has more than one count but fewer than ten. The chain combines TRBV6-2 or TRBV6-3 with TRBJ2-7; D not certain. Trimming cost V 2 bases and J 5 bases, with 4 bases left between them. There are 11 residues in the CDR3. In germline, CDR1 is MNHEY, CDR2 SVGEGT. The CDR3 loop is CASSYPDEQYF. DNA for the CDR3: TGTGCCAGCAGTTACCCTGACGAGCAGTACTTC.